Following are 8 T cell receptor beta chains from one sample sequenced in a study of CD8 T cell repertoires and HIV-1 epitope variants. For these TCRs, the target antigens are not known. Sequenced by immunoSEQ multiplex PCR; TCRdb stores in-frame clones only, minus some. The data show about 5,600 clones, about three fifths seen once. Sequenced material: cultured CD8+ T cells derived from PBMCs. Receptors originate from a male donor with HIV.

The chain recombines TRBV9 with TRBJ2-3, with D perhaps matching TRBD1 (5 bases). The CDR3 extends over 12 amino acids. V was cut by 3 bases and J by 6 bases, with 8 bases left in between. The germline V gene encodes CDR1 SGDLS and CDR2 YYNGEE. CDR3 coding DNA: TGTGCCAGCAGCGCTTCAGGGGATACGCAGTATTTT. Protein product: CASSASGDTQYF.

The sample holds a few counts of this clone. This rearrangement joins TRBV28 to TRBJ1-6; D remains ambiguous. Trimming cost V 1 base and J 2 bases, with 15 bases left between them. Germline V CDR1 and CDR2: MDHEN, SYDVKM. CDR3 length: 18 residues. The CDR3 bases are TGTGCCAGCAGTTTATACCGGGTCCTTGAACCCTATAATTCACCCCTCCACTTT. Residues: CASSLYRVLEPYNSPLHF.

The chain uses TRBV10-2 and TRBJ2-7; D unclear. The germline V gene encodes CDR1 WSHSY and CDR2 SAAADI. Trimming took 1 base from V and 3 from J, leaving 4 bases between them. CDR3 size: 12 residues. CDR3 bases: TGCGCCAGCAGTGAGTTCAGCTACGAGCAGTACTTC. Translated: CASSEFSYEQYF.

This clone appeared a few times. This sequence joins TRBV11-2 and TRBJ2-1, with a possible D match to TRBD1 (5 bases). CDR3 length: 15 residues. The V gene's germline CDR1 is SGHAT and CDR2 FQNNGV. V shed 1 base and J shed 2 bases, with 9 bases lying between them. The CDR3 region is CASSLATGTYNEQFF. CDR3 nucleotide sequence: TGTGCCAGCAGCTTAGCCACAGGAACCTACAATGAGCAGTTCTTC.

The chain combines TRBV9 with TRBJ2-3; D possibly matches TRBD1 or TRBD2 (6 bases each). The germline CDR1 and CDR2 sequences are SGDLS and YYNGEE. The V end was cut by 3 bases, the J end by 4 bases, with 18 bases between. The CDR3 has 16 amino acids. The DNA of the CDR3 is TGTGCCAGCAGCGATACCGCTCTAGGGGGGCCAGATACGCAGTATTTT. Protein product: CASSDTALGGPDTQYF.

V and J are TRBV28 and TRBJ2-3; 15 bases are a match to TRBD2. V shed 2 bases, J shed 1 base, and the junction held 4 bases outside the gene matches. The V gene's germline CDR1 is MDHEN and CDR2 SYDVKM. The CDR3 is made up of 18 amino acids. This CDR3 is CASSLGLAGGIGTDTQYF. Here the CDR3 DNA reads TGTGCCAGCAGTTTAGGACTAGCGGGGGGGATCGGCACAGATACGCAGTATTTT.

CDR3 in amino acids: CASSDGQGFGSYEQYF. The DNA of the CDR3 is TGTGCCAGCAGCGACGGACAGGGGTTCGGGTCCTACGAGCAGTACTTC. The chain uses TRBV7-2 and TRBJ2-7; 9 nucleotides agree with TRBD1. Per the germline V gene, CDR1 is SGHTA and CDR2 is FQGNSA. This CDR3 contains 16 residues. V lost 5 bases to trimming and J lost 1 base; unmatched junction nucleotides: 9.

This clone showed up just once. V gene TRBV5-6 combines with J gene TRBJ1-2; no clear D. The V end was cut by 9 bases, the J end by 3 bases, with 15 bases between. This CDR3 spans 13 amino acids. From germline, CDR1 is SGHDT and CDR2 YYEEEE. The CDR3 DNA reads as TGTGCCACCTATGACCGGGTACACTATGGCTACACCTTC. This encodes CATYDRVHYGYTF.